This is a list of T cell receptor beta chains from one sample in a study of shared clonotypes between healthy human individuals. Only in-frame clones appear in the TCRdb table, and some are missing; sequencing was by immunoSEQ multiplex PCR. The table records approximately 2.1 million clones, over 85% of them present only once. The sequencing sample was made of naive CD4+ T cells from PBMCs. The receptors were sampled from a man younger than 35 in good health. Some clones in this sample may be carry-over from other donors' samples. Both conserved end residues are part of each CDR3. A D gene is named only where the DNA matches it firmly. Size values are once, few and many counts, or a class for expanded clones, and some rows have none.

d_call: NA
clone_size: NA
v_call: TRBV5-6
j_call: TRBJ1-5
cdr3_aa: CASSLGAGRFSNQPQHF

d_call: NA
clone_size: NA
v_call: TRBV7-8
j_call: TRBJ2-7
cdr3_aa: CASSLGRAAAYYEQYF

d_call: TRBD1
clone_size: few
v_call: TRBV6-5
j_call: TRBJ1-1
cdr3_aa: CASSLNPGGSIEAFF

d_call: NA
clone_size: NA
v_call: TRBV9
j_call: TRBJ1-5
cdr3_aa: CASSVEGSWPQHF

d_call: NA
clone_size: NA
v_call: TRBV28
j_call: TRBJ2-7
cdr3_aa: CASRAPGEGSYEQYF

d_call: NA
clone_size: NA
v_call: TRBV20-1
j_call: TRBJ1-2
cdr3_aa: CSYGGPGGYTF

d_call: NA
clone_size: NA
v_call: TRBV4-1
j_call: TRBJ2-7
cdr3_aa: CASSQGQSYFPYEQYF

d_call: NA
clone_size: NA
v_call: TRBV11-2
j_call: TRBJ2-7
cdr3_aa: CASSPIRAGTYEQYF

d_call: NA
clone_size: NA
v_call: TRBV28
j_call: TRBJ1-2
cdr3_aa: CASTRGGFGGYTF

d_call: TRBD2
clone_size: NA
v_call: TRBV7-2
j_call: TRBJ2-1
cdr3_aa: CASSLGLAVSYNEQFF

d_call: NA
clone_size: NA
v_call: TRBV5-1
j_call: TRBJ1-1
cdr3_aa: CASRYAGPNTEAFF

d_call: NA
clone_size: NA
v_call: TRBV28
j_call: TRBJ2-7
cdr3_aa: CASRPSSYEQYF

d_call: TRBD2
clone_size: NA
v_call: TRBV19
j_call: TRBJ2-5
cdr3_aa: CASSITSGRVQETQYF

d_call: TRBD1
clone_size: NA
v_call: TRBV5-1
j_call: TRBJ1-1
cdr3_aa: CASSPLTGGPNTEAFF

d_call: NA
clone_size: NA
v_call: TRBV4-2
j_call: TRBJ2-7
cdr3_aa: CASRPSLAVPEQYF

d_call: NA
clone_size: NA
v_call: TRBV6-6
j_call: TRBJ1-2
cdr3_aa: CASTPSQFRGGYTF

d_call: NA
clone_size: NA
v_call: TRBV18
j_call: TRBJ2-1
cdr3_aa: CASSQYPGPYNEQFF

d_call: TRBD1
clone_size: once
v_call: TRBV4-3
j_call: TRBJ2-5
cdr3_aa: CASSPNTDRWRRTQYF

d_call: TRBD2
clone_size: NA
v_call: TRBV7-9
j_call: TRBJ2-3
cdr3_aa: CASSSSGPWRIDTQYF

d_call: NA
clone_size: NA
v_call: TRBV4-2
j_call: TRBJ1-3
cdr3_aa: CASSLGEVGNTIYF

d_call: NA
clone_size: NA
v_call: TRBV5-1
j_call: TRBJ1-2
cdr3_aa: CASSPGTQGHGGYTF

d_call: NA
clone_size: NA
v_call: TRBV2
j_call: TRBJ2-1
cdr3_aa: CASSVWGSLNEQFF

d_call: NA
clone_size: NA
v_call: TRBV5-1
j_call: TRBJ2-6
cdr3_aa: CASSTFTPGANVLTF

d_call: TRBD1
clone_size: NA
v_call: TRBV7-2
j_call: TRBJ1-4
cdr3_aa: CASTRTGWTNEKLFF

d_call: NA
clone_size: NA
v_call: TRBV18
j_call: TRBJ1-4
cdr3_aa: CASSPPSREKLFF

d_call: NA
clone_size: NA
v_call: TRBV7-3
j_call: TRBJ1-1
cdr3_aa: CASSPMEGGITEAFF

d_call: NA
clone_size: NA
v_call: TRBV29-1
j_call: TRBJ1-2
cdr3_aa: CSVSTALNYGYTF

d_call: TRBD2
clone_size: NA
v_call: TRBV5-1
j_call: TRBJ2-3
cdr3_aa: CASSLEARERTDTQYF

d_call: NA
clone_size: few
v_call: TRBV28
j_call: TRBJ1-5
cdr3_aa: CASSLLNQPQHF

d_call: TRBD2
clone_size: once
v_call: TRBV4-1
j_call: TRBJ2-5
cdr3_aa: CASSARQGAREGRETQYF